This TCR beta chain was sequenced for a study of blood T cell repertoires in COVID-19. V was clipped by 5 bases and J by 7 bases; unmatched bases: 4. Germline-derived CDR1 and CDR2 are LNHDA and SQIVND (reference sequence). CDR3 length equals 13 residues. Data came from immunoSEQ multiplex PCR; TCRdb stores just in-frame clones and leaves some out. This sample has 200,000 to 250,000 clones, with 90% found just once. In the 2 weeks before study entry, exposed participants met a COVID-19 case, which was PCR-confirmed or clinician-diagnosed. The sample consisted of PBMCs or T cells enriched from blood (not recorded which). The TCR comes from a man aged 30 to 45 who had been exposed to COVID-19. The chain joins TRBV19 to TRBJ2-2, with 7 bases fitting TRBD1. The CDR3: CASSDRDHGELFF. The CDR3 DNA reads TGTGCCAGTAGTGACAGGGATCACGGGGAGCTGTTTTTT.